The T cell receptor beta chain described here comes from a study of blood T cell repertoires in COVID-19. Trimming stripped 2 bases from V and 4 bases from J, with 8 bases between. The CDR3 spans 14 residues. Germline values: CDR1 MNHEY, CDR2 SVGAGI. Original methodology: Cell counts per sample came from amplifying reference gene primers. Data came from immunoSEQ multiplex PCR; TCRdb stores just in-frame clones and leaves some out. That table gives V, J and clone size, and the DNA gave D and trimming. Among 200,000 to 250,000 clones listed, around 90% were seen once. The specimen sequenced was PBMCs or T cells enriched from blood (not recorded which). The origin of this receptor is a woman aged 30 to 39 with acute COVID-19. The chain recombines TRBV6-5 with TRBJ2-2; D is perhaps TRBD1 (5 bases). CDR3 loop: CASSYRQTTGELFF. CDR3 DNA: TGTGCCAGCAGTTACCGACAGACCACCGGGGAGCTGTTTTTT.